This entry lists 25 T cell receptor beta chains sequenced from one sample in a study of cytomegalovirus exposure and HLA in healthy donors. Use of 60 Vbeta and 13 Jbeta primers characterized the PCR. Here immunoSEQ multiplex PCR was the method, and the copy in TCRdb shows in-frame clones only, minus some. The sample records 150,000 to 200,000 clones, around 76% being singletons. The sequenced material came from PBMCs. These receptors were obtained from a woman in her forties in good health and CMV-seronegative.

This chain links TRBV6-6 with TRBJ1-3; possible D gene TRBD1, 5 bases. Between the trimmed V and J ends, which lost 5 bases and 0 bases, there was a span of 11 bases. Germline-derived CDR1 and CDR2 are MNHNY and SVGAGI (reference sequence). The CDR3 is made up of 15 amino acids. The CDR3 DNA reads as TGTGCCAGCAGTCCAGGACACCTCTCTGGAAACACCATATATTTT. The encoded protein is CASSPGHLSGNTIYF.

This sequence joins TRBV7-8 and TRBJ2-1; 11 positions match TRBD2. This CDR3 is 16 amino acids long. Trimming cost V 4 bases and J 5 bases; bases outside gene matches: 7. The germline CDR1 and CDR2 sequences are SGHVS and FQNEAQ. Written as DNA, the CDR3 is TGTGCCAGCAGCTCACTAGCGGGAGACTCTCACAATGAGCAGTTCTTC. Residues: CASSSLAGDSHNEQFF.

This clone was seen a few times. This sequence joins TRBV5-1 and TRBJ2-1, with D possibly matching TRBD2 (5 bases). With 0 bases removed from V and 8 bases from J, the gap between germline ends came to 12 bases. Germline V lookup: CDR1 SGHRS, CDR2 YFSETQ. This CDR3 is 14 amino acids long. The CDR3 here is CASSLDGSEDEQFF. CDR3 bases: TGCGCCAGCAGCTTGGACGGCTCGGAGGATGAGCAGTTCTTC. Looking up the rest from reference TRBV5-1 and TRBJ2-1 gives the full variable domain: KAGVTQTPRYLIKTRGQQVTLSCSPISGHRSVSWYQQTPGQGLQFLFEYFSETQRNKGNFPGRFSGRQFSNSRSEMNVSTLELGDSALYLCASSLDGSEDEQFFGPGTRLTVL.

The chain couples TRBV30 to TRBJ2-5, with TRBD2 identical over 9 bases. The CDR3 covers 15 residues. The V gene end was trimmed by 3 bases and the J gene end by 5 bases; junction bases not matched to a gene: 10. Looked up from germline, CDR1 is GTSNPN and CDR2 is SVGIG (reference sequence). This chain's CDR3 is CAWRGGGRARETQYF. As DNA, the CDR3 is TGTGCCTGGAGGGGGGGCGGGAGGGCCAGGGAGACCCAGTACTTC.

The V call is TRBV7-9, the J call TRBJ2-3; 7 bases align to TRBD2. From germline, CDR1 is SEHNR and CDR2 FQNEAQ (reference sequence). This CDR3 has 13 residues. V lost 2 bases and J lost 10; bases outside the gene matches: 6. The CDR3 region is CASSLSGEGAQYF. Written as DNA, the CDR3 is TGTGCCAGCAGCTTATCTGGGGAGGGTGCGCAGTATTTT.

The rearrangement joins TRBV4-2 to TRBJ2-7; TRBD2 might be the D (5 bases). This CDR3 is 14 amino acids long. The V gene lost 2 bases and the J gene lost 2 bases, with 10 bases spanning the gap. The germline gives CDR1 LGHNA, CDR2 YNFKEQ. The CDR3 region has the DNA TGTGCCAGCAGCCAATGGACTGGAACCTACGAGCAGTACTTC. Its protein is CASSQWTGTYEQYF.

V and J are TRBV5-4 and TRBJ2-2; 9 positions agree with TRBD2. This CDR3 contains 16 residues. Germline V gene lookup returns CDR1 SGHNT and CDR2 YYREEE (reference sequence). Trimming removed 2 bases from V and 0 bases from J; junction bases left unmatched: 2. In nucleotides, the CDR3 is TGTGCCAGCAGCTTTAGCGGGAGATCGAACACCGGGGAGCTGTTTTTT. Encoded protein: CASSFSGRSNTGELFF.

This clone turned up a few times. V gene TRBV28 combines with J gene TRBJ1-1, with D perhaps TRBD1 (5 bases). The V and J ends lost 8 bases and 3 bases respectively, with 16 bases between them. Germline CDR1 and CDR2: MDHEN and SYDVKM. The CDR3 totals 14 residues. CDR3 in DNA: TGTGCCAGCGGGGCTTCTCTCTCGGACACTGAAGCTTTCTTT. Translation: CASGASLSDTEAFF.

The chain joins TRBV5-1 to TRBJ2-7; a possible D gene is TRBD1 (6 bases). Trimming shortened V by 4 bases and J by 4 bases, and 15 bases separated the two germline ends. Germline V gene sequence: CDR1 SGHRS, CDR2 YFSETQ. The CDR3 runs 14 residues. CDR3 bases: TGCGCCAGCAGCCCAACAGGGTACGGGTACGAGCAGTACTTC. It codes for CASSPTGYGYEQYF.

In regard to this clone: Other nucleotide sequences in the sample specify the same CDR3. V and J are TRBV2 and TRBJ2-5; TRBD2 aligns across 12 bases. The junction had 4 bases not matched to a gene; V was cut back by 4 bases and J by 4 bases. Looked up from germline, CDR1 is SNHLY and CDR2 is FYNNEI. CDR3 length: 15 amino acids. CDR3 amino acids: CASSVASGRAETQYF. The CDR3 DNA sequence: TGTGCCAGCAGTGTGGCTAGCGGGAGGGCAGAGACCCAGTACTTC.

The rearrangement links TRBV27 to TRBJ1-1; 7 positions agree with TRBD1. CDR1 is MNHEY and CDR2 is SMNVEV in the germline V gene (reference sequence). The CDR3 is 16 amino acids. V was pared by 5 bases and J by 5 bases, with 14 bases of the junction left unmatched. This CDR3 reads CASSVQGTLSRTEAFF. The CDR3 bases are TGTGCCAGCAGTGTACAGGGGACCCTCTCGCGAACTGAAGCTTTCTTT.

The sample holds one count of this clone. The V gene is TRBV19, the J gene TRBJ2-2, with TRBD1 as a possible D gene (6 bases). V lost 8 bases to trimming and J lost 2 bases, with 18 bases between them. The CDR3 loop spans 16 amino acids. Germline V CDR1 and CDR2: LNHDA, SQIVND (reference sequence). CDR3 residues: CASLNRAGANTGELFF. CDR3 DNA: TGTGCCAGTTTGAACAGGGCTGGGGCCAACACCGGGGAGCTGTTTTTT.

The chain couples TRBV5-1 to TRBJ2-2, with D possibly TRBD2 on 6 matching bases. This CDR3 has 15 amino acids. The ends were cut back, 3 bases at V and 2 bases at J, with 11 bases in the middle. Germline V lookup: CDR1 SGHRS, CDR2 YFSETQ. This CDR3 reads CASSYTSLNTGELFF. In nucleotides, the CDR3 is TGCGCCAGCAGCTACACTAGCCTTAACACCGGGGAGCTGTTTTTT.

The table lists this clone with a count of one. The CDR3 spells CASSKGGRGTEAFF. DNA for the CDR3: TGTGCCAGCAGCAAGGGAGGCCGGGGCACTGAAGCTTTCTTT. The gene calls are TRBV21-1 and TRBJ1-1. TRBV21-1 corresponds to a pseudogene. This CDR3 spans 14 amino acids.

The rearrangement joins TRBV19 to TRBJ2-7, with a weak D call TRBD2 (5 bases). V lost 7 bases to trimming and J lost 2 bases, with 15 bases between them. The CDR3 is made up of 14 amino acids. CDR1 is LNHDA, CDR2 SQIVND, per germline (reference sequence). CDR3 amino acids: CASTTGKGAYEQYF. The CDR3 region has the DNA TGTGCCAGTACAACGGGCAAGGGAGCCTACGAGCAGTACTTC.

The gene calls are TRBV6-1 and TRBJ1-2; D gene unclear. Per germline, CDR1 MNHNS and CDR2 SASEGT. This CDR3 is 14 amino acids long. With 0 bases removed from V and 8 bases from J, the gap between germline ends came to 13 bases. The CDR3 here is CASSEAAGREGYTF. DNA of the CDR3: TGTGCCAGCAGTGAAGCGGCGGGGAGGGAAGGCTACACCTTC.

The gene calls are TRBV4-2 and TRBJ1-3; D gene ambiguous. Trimming removed 0 bases at V and 2 bases at J, with 8 bases between. The germline gives CDR1 LGHNA, CDR2 YNFKEQ. The CDR3 sequence is 15 residues long. The CDR3 nucleotides read TGTGCCAGCAGCCAAGATGCAACAGCTGGAAACACCATATATTTT. This codes for CASSQDATAGNTIYF.

V gene TRBV9 combines with J gene TRBJ2-7; the match to TRBD2 covers 8 bases. The V and J ends lost 4 bases and 1 base, in that order; junction bases with no gene match: 10. Germline values: CDR1 SGDLS, CDR2 YYNGEE. The CDR3 has 16 residues. The DNA of the CDR3 is TGTGCCAGCAGCCCCGCGGGGGGTCTAAATTCCTACGAGCAGTACTTC. It codes for CASSPAGGLNSYEQYF.

V is TRBV7-3 and J is TRBJ2-3; TRBD1 matches at 7 bases. Germline CDR1 is SGHTA and CDR2 is FQGTGA. J was trimmed by 2 bases and V by 6 bases; bases with no gene match: 5. The CDR3 length is 14 residues. The CDR3 sequence: CASSFGQATDTQYF. The CDR3 bases are TGTGCCAGCAGTTTCGGACAGGCCACAGATACGCAGTATTTT.

The chain links TRBV5-6 to TRBJ2-1; 8 nucleotides match TRBD2. The germline V gene has CDR1 SGHDT and CDR2 YYEEEE. This CDR3 contains 15 residues. V gave up 0 bases and J gave up 9 bases; unmatched junction bases: 8. CDR3 amino acids: CASSLGGSGTSEQFF. For the CDR3, the DNA is TGTGCCAGCAGCTTGGGCGGTAGCGGGACAAGTGAGCAGTTCTTC.

This chain uses TRBV5-1 with TRBJ2-3; D may be TRBD1 (6 bases). Germline CDR1 SGHRS, CDR2 YFSETQ. Deletions cut 0 bases from V and 2 bases from J, with 10 bases between. The CDR3 runs to 15 residues. The chain's CDR3 is CASSLAAGATDTQYF. CDR3 DNA: TGCGCCAGCAGCTTGGCGGCAGGGGCCACAGATACGCAGTATTTT.

The J gene is TRBJ2-3, the V gene TRBV5-1, with 8 nucleotides matching TRBD1. Looked up from germline, CDR1 is SGHRS and CDR2 is YFSETQ. The CDR3 covers 17 residues. The V segment lost 0 bases and the J segment 0 bases; nucleotides outside the gene matches: 6. The CDR3 protein is CASSLGQGFGSTDTQYF. The DNA of the CDR3 is TGCGCCAGCAGCTTGGGACAGGGGTTCGGAAGCACAGATACGCAGTATTTT.

This CDR3 reads CATYGDNEQFF. CDR3 sequence (DNA): TGTGCAACTTACGGGGACAATGAGCAGTTCTTC. J is TRBJ2-1 and V is TRBV6-5; tentative D call: TRBD2 (5 bases). Germline V gene sequence: CDR1 MNHEY, CDR2 SVGAGI. The CDR3 loop spans 11 amino acids.

This chain uses TRBV29-1 with TRBJ2-7; D perhaps matches TRBD2 (5 bases). The CDR3 contains 12 residues. The V and J ends lost 5 bases and 6 bases respectively, with 14 bases between them. Per the germline V gene, CDR1 is SQVTM and CDR2 is ANQGSEA. CDR3 residues: CSVHLGGGEQYF. CDR3 bases: TGCAGCGTTCACCTCGGAGGAGGCGAGCAGTACTTC.

This chain uses TRBV19 with TRBJ2-1, with D perhaps TRBD2 (5 bases). The CDR3 contains 13 residues. Germline loops: CDR1 LNHDA, CDR2 SQIVND (reference sequence). V was shortened by 3 bases and J by 3 bases, with 6 bases between the two germline ends. The CDR3 bases are TGTGCCAGTAGTATGGGGAGCTACAATGAGCAGTTCTTC. Its translation: CASSMGSYNEQFF.